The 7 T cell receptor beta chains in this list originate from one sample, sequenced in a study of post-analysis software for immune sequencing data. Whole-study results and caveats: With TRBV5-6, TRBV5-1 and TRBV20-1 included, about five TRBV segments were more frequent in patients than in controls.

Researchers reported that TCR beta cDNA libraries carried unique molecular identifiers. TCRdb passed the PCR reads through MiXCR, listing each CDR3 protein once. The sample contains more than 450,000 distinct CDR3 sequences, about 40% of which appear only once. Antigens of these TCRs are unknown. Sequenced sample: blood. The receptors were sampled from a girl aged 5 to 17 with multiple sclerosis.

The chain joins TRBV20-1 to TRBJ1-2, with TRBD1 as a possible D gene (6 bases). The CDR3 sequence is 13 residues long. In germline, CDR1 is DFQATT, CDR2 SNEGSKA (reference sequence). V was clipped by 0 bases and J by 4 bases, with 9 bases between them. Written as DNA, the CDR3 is TGCAGTGCTAGAGAAGGGGGTGTCTATGGCTACACCTTC. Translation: CSAREGGVYGYTF.

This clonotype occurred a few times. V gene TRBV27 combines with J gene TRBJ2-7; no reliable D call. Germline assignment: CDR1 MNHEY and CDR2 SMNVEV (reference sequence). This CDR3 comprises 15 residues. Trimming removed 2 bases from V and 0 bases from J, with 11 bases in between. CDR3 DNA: TGTGCCAGCAGTTTACGGAGTTCTGACTCCTACGAGCAGTACTTC. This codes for CASSLRSSDSYEQYF.

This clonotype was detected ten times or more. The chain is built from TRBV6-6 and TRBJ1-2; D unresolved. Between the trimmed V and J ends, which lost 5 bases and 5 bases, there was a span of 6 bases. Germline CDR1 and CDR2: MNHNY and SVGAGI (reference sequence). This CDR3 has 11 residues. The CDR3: CASSGGYGYTF. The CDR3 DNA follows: TGTGCCAGCAGTGGTGGTTATGGCTACACCTTC.

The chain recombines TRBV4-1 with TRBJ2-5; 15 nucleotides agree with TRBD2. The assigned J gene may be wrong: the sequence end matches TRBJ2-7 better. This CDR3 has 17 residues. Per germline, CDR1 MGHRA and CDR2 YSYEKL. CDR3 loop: CASSPRAWTSGRAEQYF. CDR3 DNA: TGCGCCAGCAGCCCCAGAGCATGGACTAGCGGGAGGGCCGAGCAGTACTTC.

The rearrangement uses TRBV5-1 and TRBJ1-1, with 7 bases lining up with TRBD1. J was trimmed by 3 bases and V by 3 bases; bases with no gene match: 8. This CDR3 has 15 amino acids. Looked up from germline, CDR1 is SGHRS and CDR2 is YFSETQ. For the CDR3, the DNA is TGCGCCAGCAGCTCTCAGACAGGGCGGGACACTGAAGCTTTCTTT. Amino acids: CASSSQTGRDTEAFF.

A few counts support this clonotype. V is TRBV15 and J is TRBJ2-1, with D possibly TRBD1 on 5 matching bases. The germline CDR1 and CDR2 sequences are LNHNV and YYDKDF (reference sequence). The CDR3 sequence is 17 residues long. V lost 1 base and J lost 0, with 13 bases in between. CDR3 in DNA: TGTGCCACCAGCAGAGTCGACCAGGGCGCCTCCTACAATGAGCAGTTCTTC. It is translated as CATSRVDQGASYNEQFF.

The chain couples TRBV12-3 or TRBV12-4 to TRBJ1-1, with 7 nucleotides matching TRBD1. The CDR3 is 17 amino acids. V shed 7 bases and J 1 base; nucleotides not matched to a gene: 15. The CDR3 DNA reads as TGTGCCAGCAACAACAGGGGAGATGGGCCTGGGAACACTGAAGCTTTCTTT. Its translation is CASNNRGDGPGNTEAFF.